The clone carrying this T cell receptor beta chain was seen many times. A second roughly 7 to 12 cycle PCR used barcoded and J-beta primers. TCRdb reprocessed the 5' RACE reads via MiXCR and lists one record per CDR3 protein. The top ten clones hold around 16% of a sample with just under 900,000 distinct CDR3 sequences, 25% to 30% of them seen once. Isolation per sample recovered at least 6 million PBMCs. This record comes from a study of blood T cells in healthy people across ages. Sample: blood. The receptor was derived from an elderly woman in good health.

CDR3 sequence: CASSLKPSGGYEQFF. In DNA form, the CDR3 reads TGTGCCAGCAGCTTAAAGCCCTCGGGTGGCTATGAGCAGTTCTTC. This chain uses TRBV11-2 with TRBJ2-1; D is unclear. Germline CDR1 reads SGHAT; CDR2 reads FQNNGV. V lost 2 bases to trimming and J lost 8 bases, with 16 bases between them. This CDR3 is built from 15 residues.